Below are 8 T cell receptor beta chains sequenced from a single sample in a study of T cells expressing NK-cell markers. TCRdb reprocessed the 5' RACE reads and reports one entry per CDR3 protein, with no DNA. Its listing shows about 260,000 distinct CDR3 sequences. Sequencing was carried out using blood T cells: a sorted CD56 or NKG2C T cell subset, CD4+ or CD8+ T cells, or bulk PBMC T cells (not recorded which). The receptors were sampled from a young man in good health.

V and J are TRBV12-3 or TRBV12-4 and TRBJ2-1; TCRdb returns TRBD1, unconfirmable since there is no DNA. The CDR3 consists of 12 residues. This chain's CDR3 is CASSLRAGEQFF.

The chain recombines TRBV10-1 with TRBJ2-5. Germline CDR1 WNHNN, CDR2 SYGVQD (reference sequence). The CDR3 runs to 15 residues. The CDR3 protein is CASSDSLGYQATQYF.

This chain connects TRBV6-1 to TRBJ2-5; TCRdb's D call, TRBD2, is unchecked because there is no DNA. This CDR3 comprises 13 residues. Germline-derived CDR1 and CDR2 are MNHNS and SASEGT. CDR3 sequence: CATMLAGQETQYF.

The J gene is TRBJ2-3, the V gene TRBV5-4; absent DNA, TCRdb's TRBD2 call cannot be checked. There are 15 residues in the CDR3. Germline V gives CDR1 SGHNT, CDR2 YYREEE (reference sequence). CDR3 sequence: CASSPSGSITDTQYF.

This chain links TRBV20-1 with TRBJ2-1; TCRdb reports TRBD2, a call that lacks DNA to check it against. The CDR3 runs 16 residues. Germline lookup yields CDR1 DFQATT and CDR2 SNEGSKA (reference sequence). CDR3 sequence reads: CSARGLTSFWSDEQFF.

The J gene is TRBJ1-5, the V gene TRBV6-1. The CDR3 consists of 15 residues. Per germline, CDR1 MNHNS and CDR2 SASEGT. The CDR3 loop is CASRRHRNSNQPQHF.

This chain joins TRBV7-2 and TRBJ2-7; TCRdb reports TRBD2, a call that lacks DNA to check it against. Germline CDR1 reads SGHTA; CDR2 reads FQGNSA. The CDR3 is made up of 14 amino acids. The CDR3: CASSWGDPRREQYF.

This chain links TRBV20-1 with TRBJ2-1; TCRdb's D call of TRBD1 is untestable without DNA. Germline V gives CDR1 DFQATT, CDR2 SNEGSKA (reference sequence). The CDR3 length is 14 residues. CDR3 region: CSAPPGGGQNEQFF.